These 10 T cell receptor beta chains were sequenced from one sample in a study of blood T cell repertoires in COVID-19. This table comes from immunoSEQ multiplex PCR, and its TCRdb copy is limited to in-frame clones, with some not included. The sample holds 240,000 or so clones; roughly 79% are singletons and the top ten take 6.5% to 8.5%. Sequencing input: peripheral blood. These receptors were taken from a woman aged 80 or over with COVID-19, enrolled during active disease.

The rearrangement joins TRBV27 to TRBJ1-2; 8 bases are shared with TRBD1. From germline, CDR1 is MNHEY and CDR2 SMNVEV (reference sequence). CDR3 length: 16 residues. V was pared by 0 bases and J by 5 bases, with 8 bases of the junction left unmatched. The CDR3 region is CASSLSLTGDGYGYTF. DNA for the CDR3: TGTGCCAGCAGTTTATCCCTGACAGGGGATGGATATGGCTACACCTTC.

Comments on this clone: Additional DNA sequences in this sample encode the identical CDR3. The chain links TRBV11-2 to TRBJ1-6; D ambiguous. The CDR3 sequence is 13 residues long. In germline, CDR1 is SGHAT, CDR2 FQNNGV. The V and J ends lost 3 bases and 7 bases respectively, with 7 bases between them. The CDR3 nucleotides are TGTGCCAGCAGCTTGAGTCCAAATTCACCCCTCCACTTT. Translation: CASSLSPNSPLHF.

This rearrangement joins TRBV7-6 to TRBJ1-6; unclear D gene. Germline V gene sequence: CDR1 SGHVS, CDR2 FNYEAQ. Trimming pared 1 base from V and 0 bases from J, leaving 13 bases between. CDR3 length: 18 residues. The CDR3 coding sequence is TGTGCCAGCAGCTTAGAACTACCCGGGAGCTCCTATAATTCACCCCTCCACTTT. Translating gives CASSLELPGSSYNSPLHF.

V is TRBV12-2 and J is TRBJ2-7; no DNA check was done on the table's D call, TRBD1. TRBV12-2 is labeled a pseudogene. The CDR3 runs 14 residues. The CDR3 DNA follows: TGTGCAAGCCAGAGGAGGACAGGGTGGGACGAGCAGTACTTC. This sequence encodes CASQRRTGWDEQYF.

CDR3 amino acids: CASSDQTGDGYTF. The CDR3 DNA sequence: TGTGCCAGTAGCGATCAGACAGGCGATGGCTACACCTTC. This chain links TRBV19 with TRBJ1-2, with D perhaps matching TRBD1 (6 bases). The CDR3 sequence is 13 residues long. V was shortened by 6 bases and J by 6 bases, with 14 bases between the two germline ends. The V gene's germline CDR1 is LNHDA and CDR2 SQIVND (reference sequence).

The CDR3 coding sequence is TGTGCCAGCAGTCGGAGTGAAAATGAGCAGTTCTTC. The encoded protein is CASSRSENEQFF. This rearrangement joins TRBV6-5 to TRBJ2-1; D gene unclear. The germline V and J ends were trimmed by 5 bases and 7 bases, with 9 bases remaining between them. Germline V lookup: CDR1 MNHEY, CDR2 SVGAGI. This CDR3 region has 12 residues.

V usage is TRBV29-1 and J usage is TRBJ2-7; D unclear. CDR1 and CDR2 (germline): SQVTM, ANQGSEA. This CDR3 has 12 residues. Trimming shortened V by 5 bases and J by 6 bases, and 14 bases separated the two germline ends. CDR3 DNA: TGCAGCGTTTTGGTTCTTTGGGCCGAGCAGTACTTC. Translating gives CSVLVLWAEQYF.

This sequence joins TRBV4-1 and TRBJ1-1, with D perhaps TRBD1 (5 bases). Germline V gene lookup returns CDR1 MGHRA and CDR2 YSYEKL. The CDR3 runs 14 residues. V shed 5 bases and J shed 6 bases, with 16 bases lying between them. CDR3: CASSVRGIAAEAFF. The CDR3 DNA reads TGCGCCAGCAGCGTCCGGGGGATCGCGGCTGAAGCTTTCTTT.

The chain employs TRBV27 and TRBJ1-1; no reliable D call. Between the trimmed V and J ends, which lost 4 bases and 3 bases, there was a span of 9 bases. CDR3 size: 13 residues. From germline, CDR1 is MNHEY and CDR2 SMNVEV (reference sequence). As DNA, the CDR3 is TGTGCCAGCAGTTACCGCTATCACACTGAAGCTTTCTTT. Translating gives CASSYRYHTEAFF.

The J gene is TRBJ1-6, the V gene TRBV6-6, with D maybe TRBD1 (6 bases). The CDR3 consists of 16 residues. Deletions cut 5 bases from V and 8 bases from J, with 19 bases between. The germline CDR1 and CDR2 sequences are MNHNY and SVGAGI (reference sequence). The CDR3 bases are TGTGCCAGCAGTCGAGCACCGGGACAAGGGGATTCACCCCTCCACTTT. Translation: CASSRAPGQGDSPLHF.